A selection of T cell receptor beta chains follows, all from one sample in a study of blood T cell repertoires in COVID-19. Libraries were prepared by immunoSEQ multiplex PCR; TCRdb keeps only in-frame clonotypes and omits some of them. The profile shows about 80,000 clones, over 80% of them singletons. The sequencing sample was made of peripheral blood. Receptors originate from a human donor in a cohort sampled during active COVID-19. Each CDR3 is given with its conserved first and last residue. The order of the fields is V gene, J gene, D gene, clone size, CDR3 DNA, CDR3 protein. D genes are given only for firm matches. Clone size is not always given. Where it is, it says once, few, many or a class for expanded clones.

>TRBV7-6|TRBJ1-3|NA|NA
TGTGCCAGCAGCTTAACAGCACTCTCTGGAAACACCATATATTTT
CASSLTALSGNTIYF
>TRBV2|TRBJ2-3|TRBD2|NA
TGTGCCAGCGAACCCACTAGCGGCCTTCAGGATACGCAGTATTTT
CASEPTSGLQDTQYF
>TRBV12-3/TRBV12-4|TRBJ2-1|NA|NA
TGTGCCAGCAGGCGCCGGGAAGAGCAGTTCTTC
CASRRREEQFF
>TRBV12-5|TRBJ1-5|NA|few
TGTGCTAGTGGTTTTGGGGGGATTCAGCCCCAGCATTTT
CASGFGGIQPQHF
>TRBV19|TRBJ2-5|TRBD1|few
TGTGCCAGTAGTACGGGACAGTCGGTCCAAGAGACCCAGTACTTC
CASSTGQSVQETQYF
>TRBV4-1|TRBJ2-7|TRBD2|once
TGCGCCAGCAGCCAGGGAACTCTAGCGGGAGTGAGTGAGCAGTACTTC
CASSQGTLAGVSEQYF
>TRBV7-8|TRBJ1-5|TRBD1|NA
TGTGCCAGCAGCGTCGGGACAGGGGCCAGGGGCAATCAGCCCCAGCATTTT
CASSVGTGARGNQPQHF
>TRBV5-5|TRBJ2-7|TRBD2|few
TGTGCCAGCAGCTCTCCTCCCGGGACTAGCACCTACGAGCAGTACTTC
CASSSPPGTSTYEQYF
>TRBV7-8|TRBJ2-3|TRBD2|NA
TGTGCCAGCAGCCTACGACTAGCGACCACAGATACGCAGTATTTT
CASSLRLATTDTQYF
>TRBV20-1|TRBJ2-3|TRBD2|once
TGCAGTGCTAGTTGTCTAGCGGGGGCCAAAGGCACAGATACGCAGTATTTT
CSASCLAGAKGTDTQYF
>TRBV18|TRBJ2-1|TRBD1|NA
TGTGCCAGCTCACCCACAGGGGGCAATGAGCAGTTCTTC
CASSPTGGNEQFF
>TRBV28|TRBJ1-2|TRBD1|NA
TGTGCCAGCAGCCTCCCACCCGGGACAGCAGTCCCCGGCTACACCTTC
CASSLPPGTAVPGYTF
>TRBV19|TRBJ1-2|TRBD1|NA
TGTGCCAGTAGTATAGACAGGGGGACTGGTGGCTACACCTTC
CASSIDRGTGGYTF
>TRBV6-2/TRBV6-3|TRBJ2-2|TRBD1|NA
TGTGCCAGCAGTCGGACAGGCCTAAACACCGGGGAGCTGTTTTTT
CASSRTGLNTGELFF
>TRBV30|TRBJ2-4|NA|NA
TGTGCCTGGAGTAGGAACAGGGCGAAAAACATTCAGTACTTC
CAWSRNRAKNIQYF
>TRBV30|TRBJ1-2|NA|few
TGTGCCTGGGGGTTAAGAGATGGCTACACCTTC
CAWGLRDGYTF
>TRBV5-1|TRBJ2-1|TRBD2|NA
TGCGCCAGCAGCGGTTCCGGGACTAGCGAGTACAATGAGCAGTTCTTC
CASSGSGTSEYNEQFF
>TRBV2|TRBJ1-5|TRBD1|few
TGTGCCAGTTCCGGACAGGGGGCAGGACGGCAGCCCCAGCATTTT
CASSGQGAGRQPQHF
>TRBV9|TRBJ1-3|NA|NA
TGTGCCAGCAGCTCCTCAGGGAAACCTGGAAACACCATATATTTT
CASSSSGKPGNTIYF
>TRBV7-9|TRBJ2-5|NA|NA
TGTGCCTTCCATCCCCCTGGCCCCGGGGAGACCCAGTACTTC
CAFHPPGPGETQYF
>TRBV4-1|TRBJ2-1|TRBD2|NA
TGCGCCAGCAGCCAAGAGGGGCTAGCGGAGGATTATGAGCAGTTCTTC
CASSQEGLAEDYEQFF
>TRBV28|TRBJ2-7|TRBD2|NA
TGTGCCAGCAGCCCCCGGGAGGGGACTAGTACCTTTCTCTTTTCCTACGAGCAGTACTTC
CASSPREGTSTFLFSYEQYF
>TRBV10-2|TRBJ2-7|TRBD1|NA
TGCGCCAGCAGTGCGCCACGGCATGGGACAGCCGACTTC
CASSAPRHGTADF
>TRBV6-5|TRBJ2-4|TRBD1|NA
TGTGCCAGCAGTTCGGGACAGACCAAAAACATTCAGTACTTC
CASSSGQTKNIQYF
>TRBV21-1|TRBJ2-1|NA|few
TGTGCCAGCAGCAAAGGGACAGCGGGATGCTACAATGAGCAGTTCTTC
CASSKGTAGCYNEQFF
>TRBV5-4|TRBJ2-1|NA|NA
TGTGCCAGCAGCTTGGCCAAAGGGGGGAGGGCCCTCAATGAGCAGTTCTTC
CASSLAKGGRALNEQFF
>TRBV14|TRBJ1-5|TRBD1|NA
TGTGCCAGCTCATCAGGGGGCTCGAGCAATCAGCCCCAGCATTTT
CASSSGGSSNQPQHF
>TRBV28|TRBJ1-4|NA|NA
TGTGCCAGCAGTCCACCTCTTACCCCTCGGGAAAAACTGTTTTTT
CASSPPLTPREKLFF
>TRBV6-5|TRBJ2-2|TRBD2|once
TGTGCCAGCAGTTACTCGTTCGGGAGGGGCACCGGGGAGCTGTTTTTT
CASSYSFGRGTGELFF
>TRBV5-5|TRBJ2-6|NA|NA
TGTGCCAGCAGCTTGCAGGGTCACGGGGCCAACGTCCTGACTTTC
CASSLQGHGANVLTF
>TRBV7-9|TRBJ2-3|TRBD2|NA
TGTGCCAGCAGCTTATATGGTAGCGGGGGGCCCCTCACAGATACGCAGTATTTT
CASSLYGSGGPLTDTQYF
>TRBV3-1/TRBV3-2|TRBJ1-2|NA|few
TGTGCCAGCAGCCAAGGAGTGTCCTATGGCTACACCTTC
CASSQGVSYGYTF
>TRBV9|TRBJ2-1|TRBD2|NA
TGTGCCAGCAGCCTTTTTAGCGGGGGGGCGTACAACAATGAGCAGTTCTTC
CASSLFSGGAYNNEQFF
>TRBV19|TRBJ2-2|TRBD2|NA
TGTGCCAGTACCCCAAGACTAGCGGGAGCGAACACCGGGGAGCTGTTTTTT
CASTPRLAGANTGELFF
>TRBV10-3|TRBJ1-1|TRBD1|NA
TGTGCCATCAGTGACGGACAGGGGAACACTGAAGCTTTCTTT
CAISDGQGNTEAFF
>TRBV7-8|TRBJ2-7|TRBD2|NA
TGTGCCAGCAGCTTGGGGGGGATTAACTACGAGCAGTACTTC
CASSLGGINYEQYF